This entry is about one T cell receptor (beta chain). This clonotype appeared many times. Its antigen is still unknown. Base qualities are not provided; no much larger clone lies one nucleotide away. These data come from a study of regulatory T cells in long-lasting Graves disease (dated by TCRdb to the early 2020s). In terms of the full investigation: Persistent Graves' disease was defined as antithyroid drug treatment for over 5 years with persistently positive TSH receptor autoantibodies. Patients with persistent Graves' disease were compared with patients with newly diagnosed Graves' disease using TCR sequencing and RNA sequencing of peripheral blood. The study was conducted in China and was registered as a clinical trial. TCR sequencing covered 13 persistent and around 20 newly diagnosed Graves' disease patients, about 35 samples in total. Persistent Graves' disease patients in the clinical cohort had taken antithyroid drugs for around 10 years on average. The paper's findings and limits, for the study overall: Sequencing and analysis were restricted to the TCR beta chain. Persistent Graves' disease patients showed lower TCR Shannon entropy and fewer highly expanded clones than newly diagnosed patients, suggesting clonal expansion. More public clonotypes were shared among persistent patients (approximately 3,000) than among newly diagnosed patients (966). The authors acknowledged the small sample size as a limitation that may reduce accuracy. Because the primary lesion, thyroid tissue, could not be accessed, the study looked at peripheral blood alone. TRBV28, TRBJ1-2 and TRBJ2-5 were preferentially used in persistent disease, while TRBV20-1 and TRBJ2-1 were favored in newly diagnosed disease.

Sequences MDHEN (CDR1) and SYDVKM (CDR2) are obtained from the germline V gene. The CDR3 spans 13 residues, from the cysteine through the phenylalanine. Just CDR3 DNA is preserved here, 39 bases in frame from base 1. Cut back by 7 bases and 5 bases, the V and J ends lie 15 bases apart. The intended sense of this specimen's time point label: persistent/refractory GD, antithyroid drugs over 5 years with positive TRAb. For both TCR sequencing and RNA sequencing, RNA was extracted from PBMCs using TRIzol. The diagnosis of Graves' disease was made according to American Thyroid Association guidelines. Patients for the study were recruited at an endocrinology department in Xi'an, China. Each patient gave approximately 10 milliliters of peripheral blood, collected in an EDTA anticoagulant tube. PBMCs were isolated by Ficoll Paque Plus density gradient separation without further T cell sorting. An Agilent 2100 Bioanalyzer and agarose gel were used to check RNA quality, while a NanoDrop 2000 measured RNA concentration.

Libraries were constructed by multiplex PCR. The reads were generated on an Illumina HiSeq 4000. CDR3 regions were amplified by Arm-PCR with iRepertoire HTBI primers to construct TCR beta libraries. Before sequencing, the PCR products went through gel purification. The authors' analysis ran thus. Gene usage analysis of CDR3 amino acid clonotypes used the roughly 60 TRBV and fewer than 15 TRBJ segments found across samples. Filtered high-quality paired reads were merged into contigs using COPE and FqMerger. Contigs were aligned with BLAST to IMGT TRBV, TRBD and TRBJ reference genes, and CDR3 was defined per IMGT. Clonotypes above 0.1% frequency were classified as highly expanded clones. Repertoire diversity was measured by Shannon entropy, and V-J evenness by the Gini coefficient. Public clonotypes were defined as clonotypes shared by more than one individual. Using fastp at Q25 and MiXCR, TCRdb reprocessed the public reads and kept productive beta chains. Identical CDR3 proteins give one entry, which carries the most common genes and DNA. Clone size and V and J calls follow TCRdb, not the original study. This sample is represented by some 280,000 distinct CDR3 sequences; 22% of them were singletons. The top ten clones comprise approximately 60% of the sample.

Sequences were derived from peripheral blood mononuclear cells (PBMCs), sampled when the disease was refractory, from a patient treated with antithyroid drugs. The sequence was collected from a female donor with Graves disease. The rearrangement combines TRBV28 with TRBJ2-7; matching of 6 bases hints at TRBD1 as the D gene. The encoded CDR3 is CASTSGQKNEQYF. The sequenced DNA is TGTGCCAGCACCTCCGGACAGAAGAACGAGCAGTACTTC. Here the CDR3 is joined to the reference TRBV28 and TRBJ2-7 genes, and the full variable domain is: DVKVTQSSRYLVKRTGEKVFLECVQDMDHENMFWYRQDPGLGLRLIYFSYDVKMKEKGDIPEGYSVSREKKERFSLILESASTNQTSMYLCASTSGQKNEQYFGPGTRLTVT.